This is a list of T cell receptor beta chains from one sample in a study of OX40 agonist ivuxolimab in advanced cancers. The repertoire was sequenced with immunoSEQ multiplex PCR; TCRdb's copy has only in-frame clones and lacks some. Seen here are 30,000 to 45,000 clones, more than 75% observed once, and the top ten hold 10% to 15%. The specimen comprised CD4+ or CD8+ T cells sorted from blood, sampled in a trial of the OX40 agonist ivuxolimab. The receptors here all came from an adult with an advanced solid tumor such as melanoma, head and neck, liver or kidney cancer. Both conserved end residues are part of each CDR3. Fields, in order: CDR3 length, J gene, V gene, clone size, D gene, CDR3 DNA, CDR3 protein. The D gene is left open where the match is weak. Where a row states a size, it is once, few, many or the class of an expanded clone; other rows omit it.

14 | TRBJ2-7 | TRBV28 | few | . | TGTGCCAGCAGTTTCCCCAACTCCAGGGCCGAGCAGTACTTC | CASSFPNSRAEQYF
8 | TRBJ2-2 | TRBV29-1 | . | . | TGCAGCGGGGGGGAGCTGTTTTTT | CSGGELFF
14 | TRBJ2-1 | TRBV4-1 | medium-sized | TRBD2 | TGCGCCAGCAGCCAATGGGGCGGGAGAAATGAGCAGTTCTTC | CASSQWGGRNEQFF
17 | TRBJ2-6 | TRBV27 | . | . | TGTGCCAGCAGTTTAGTGGTGCCGCCCTCTGGGGCCAACGTCCTGACTTTC | CASSLVVPPSGANVLTF
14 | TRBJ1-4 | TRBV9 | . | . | TGTGCCAGCAGCGTAGGTCAGGATAATGAAAAACTGTTTTTT | CASSVGQDNEKLFF
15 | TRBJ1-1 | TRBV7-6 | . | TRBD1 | TGTGCCAGCAGACCTCAGGGACAGGGAGATACTGAAGCTTTCTTT | CASRPQGQGDTEAFF
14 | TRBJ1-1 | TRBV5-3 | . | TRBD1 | TGTGCCAGCAGCCTCGGACAGGGGACCACTGAAGCTTTCTTT | CASSLGQGTTEAFF
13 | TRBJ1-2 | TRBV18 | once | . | TGTGCCAGCTCACCGGAGGAGAACTATGGCTACACCTTC | CASSPEENYGYTF
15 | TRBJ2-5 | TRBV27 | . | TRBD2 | TGTGCCAGCAAACTAGCGGGAGGGACATTGGAGACCCAGTACTTC | CASKLAGGTLETQYF
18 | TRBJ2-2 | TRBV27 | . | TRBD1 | TGTGCCAGCAGTATGGGACAGGGGGAGGCCTTGAACACCGGGGAGCTGTTTTTT | CASSMGQGEALNTGELFF
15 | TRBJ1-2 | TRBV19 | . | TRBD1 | TGTGCCAGTAGTATAGGGGACAGGGAGGACTATGGCTACACCTTC | CASSIGDREDYGYTF
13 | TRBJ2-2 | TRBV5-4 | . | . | TGTGCCAGCAGCCTGGATAGGGCCGGGGAGCTGTTTTTT | CASSLDRAGELFF
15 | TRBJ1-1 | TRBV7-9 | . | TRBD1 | TGTGCCAGCAGCTTAGACAGGGGGTTGGGTACTGAAGCTTTCTTT | CASSLDRGLGTEAFF
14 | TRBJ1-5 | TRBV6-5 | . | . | TGTGCCAGCAGCCTGGGATTTAGCAATCAGCCCCAGCATTTT | CASSLGFSNQPQHF
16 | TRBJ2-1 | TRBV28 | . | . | TGTGCCAGCAGTTTATTGGGTAGCGGAATCTACAATGAGCAGTTCTTC | CASSLLGSGIYNEQFF
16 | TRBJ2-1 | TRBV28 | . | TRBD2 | TGTGCCAGCAGTTATGAGCGGGGCAGCTCCTACAATGAGCAGTTCTTC | CASSYERGSSYNEQFF
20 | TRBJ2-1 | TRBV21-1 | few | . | TGTGCCAGCAGCAAAAGTCGTAGGGACAGGGGGGGAGTGAGTTACAATGAGCAGTTCTTC | CASSKSRRDRGGVSYNEQFF
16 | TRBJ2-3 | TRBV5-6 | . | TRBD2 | TGTGCCAGCAGCTTGGTGGCTAGCGGGGACACAGATACGCAGTATTTT | CASSLVASGDTDTQYF
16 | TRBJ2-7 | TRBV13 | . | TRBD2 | TGTGCCAGCAGCTTTGGTAGCGGGAGGGCCGGGGACGAGCAGTACTTC | CASSFGSGRAGDEQYF
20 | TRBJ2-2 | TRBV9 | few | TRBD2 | TGTGCCAGCAGCGTACCCCGGGGACTAGCGGGAGGACCGATCACCGGGGAGCTGTTTTTT | CASSVPRGLAGGPITGELFF
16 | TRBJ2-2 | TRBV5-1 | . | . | TGCGCCAGCAGCTTGGAGACAGTCGCGAACACCGGGGAGCTGTTTTTT | CASSLETVANTGELFF
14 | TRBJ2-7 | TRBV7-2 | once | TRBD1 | TGTGCCAGCAGTCCCGGGACAGGGTTTATTGAGCAGTACTTC | CASSPGTGFIEQYF
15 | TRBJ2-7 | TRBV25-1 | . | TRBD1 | TGTGCCAGCAGTGAGGACAGGGCGGGGTCCTACGAGCAGTACTTC | CASSEDRAGSYEQYF
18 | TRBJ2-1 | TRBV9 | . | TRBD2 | TGTGCCAGCAGCGTAGTCCCTAGCGGGGGGAGCTCCTACAATGAGCAGTTCTTC | CASSVVPSGGSSYNEQFF
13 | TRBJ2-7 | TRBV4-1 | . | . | TGCGCCAGCAGCCCAGCACAGGGCTACGAGCAGTACTTC | CASSPAQGYEQYF
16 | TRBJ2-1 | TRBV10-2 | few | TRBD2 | TGCGCCAGCAGTGACCTACTAGCGCCCTCCTACAATGAGCAGTTCTTC | CASSDLLAPSYNEQFF
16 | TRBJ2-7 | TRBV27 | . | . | TGTGCCAGCAGTTTAACACCTGCGGCCGTACGCTACGAGCAGTACTTC | CASSLTPAAVRYEQYF
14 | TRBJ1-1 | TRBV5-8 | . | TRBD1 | TGTGCCAGCAGCTTGACAGGGGGTAACACTGAAGCTTTCTTT | CASSLTGGNTEAFF
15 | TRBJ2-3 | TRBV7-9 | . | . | TGTGCCAGCAGCTTAGGGGGGAGCGCTGGAGATACGCAGTATTTT | CASSLGGSAGDTQYF
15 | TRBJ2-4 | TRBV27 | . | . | TGTGCCAGCATCGGGGTACGGGACAATAAAAACATTCAGTACTTC | CASIGVRDNKNIQYF
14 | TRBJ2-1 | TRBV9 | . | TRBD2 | TGTGCCAGCAGCGCCGACGGGAGGGTAAATGAGCAGTTCTTC | CASSADGRVNEQFF
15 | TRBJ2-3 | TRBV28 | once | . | TGTGCCAGCAGTCTCCCGGGAGTCGGCACAGATACGCAGTATTTT | CASSLPGVGTDTQYF
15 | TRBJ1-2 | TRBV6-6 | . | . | TGTGCCAGCACTCCGACGAGGCGTCATGACTATGGCTACACCTTC | CASTPTRRHDYGYTF
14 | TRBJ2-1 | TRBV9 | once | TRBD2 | TGTGCCAGCAGCGTAGCTAGCGGGACCAATGAGCAGTTCTTC | CASSVASGTNEQFF
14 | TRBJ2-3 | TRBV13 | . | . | TGTGCCAGCAGCTTAGGAGGGCCTGTAGATACGCAGTATTTT | CASSLGGPVDTQYF
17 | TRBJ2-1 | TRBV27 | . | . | TGTGCCAGCAGTTTAAGTACGTCCACGAGCTCCTACAATGAGCAGTTCTTC | CASSLSTSTSSYNEQFF